The present TCR beta chain was sequenced within a study of T-cell memory formation after mild COVID-19. This CDR3 contains 15 residues. The V gene end was trimmed by 6 bases and the J gene end by 1 base; junction bases not matched to a gene: 7. MiXCR was run by TCRdb on the 5' RACE reads, yielding one entry per CDR3 protein. The profile shows hundreds of thousands of distinct CDR3 sequences, under 20% of them singletons. This clonotype came up a few times. The TCR originated in a young man who had mild COVID-19 (a few samples of this study predate the infection). Cell type and time point are not known. The chain couples TRBV12-3 or TRBV12-4 to TRBJ2-3; 7 nucleotides match TRBD1. The material sequenced was PBMCs or a T cell subset sorted from them (not recorded which). The CDR3 loop is CASRRQGEGTDTQYF. CDR3 bases: TGTGCCAGCAGGAGACAGGGTGAGGGCACAGATACGCAGTATTTT.